The sequence of this T cell receptor beta chain was determined in a study of cytomegalovirus exposure and HLA in healthy donors. This clone came up once. PCR employed 60 Vbeta and 13 Jbeta primers. Generated by immunoSEQ multiplex PCR, the TCRdb table keeps only in-frame clones and is missing some. The sample lists about 130,000 clones, more than 80% occurring once. The germline CDR1 and CDR2 sequences are MGHDK and SYGVNS. V gave up 4 bases and J gave up 2 bases; unmatched junction bases: 6. The CDR3 covers 17 residues. This sequence originates from a woman in her twenties or thirties in good health and CMV-seropositive. V and J are TRBV25-1 and TRBJ2-1, with 12 bases identical to TRBD2. Sequencing input: PBMCs. The CDR3 DNA is TGTGCCAGCAGTGCCCTGACTAGCGGGAGAACCTACAATGAGCAGTTCTTC. This sequence encodes CASSALTSGRTYNEQFF.